This TCR beta chain was documented in a study of blood T cells in healthy people across ages. The study, taken as a whole, reports: Both naive CD4+ cell counts and diversity were greater in long-lived donors than in aged donors. TCR beta diversity per million T cells fell roughly linearly with age. The unknown donor CMV status may have confounded expanded clonotype changes.

A second PCR of roughly 6 to 12 cycles used a sample-barcoded 5' primer and a J-beta primer mix. Tagging of each cDNA molecule was performed by a template-switch adaptor with 12 random nucleotides. TCRdb re-called the 5' RACE reads through MiXCR, storing one row per CDR3 protein. The table has about 1.8 million distinct CDR3 sequences, roughly 52% seen once. Points on this clonotype: Its antigen is still unknown.

V lost 7 bases and J lost 6; bases outside the gene matches: 9. CDR1 is MNHNY and CDR2 is SVGAGI in the germline V gene (reference sequence). The CDR3 length is 13 residues. The sequence came from a woman aged 40 to 50 in good health. The chain recombines TRBV6-6 with TRBJ2-7; 7 nucleotides match TRBD1. Sample: blood. CDR3 coding DNA: TGTGCCAGCACTCGGGACAGCGGACTCGAGCAGTACTTC. Protein: CASTRDSGLEQYF.